This T cell receptor (beta chain) was sequenced in a study of CD8+ T cells in alopecia areata. Across the study: Oral tofacitinib (5 to 10 mg twice daily) was administered to treated patients. General observations from the study: In lesional scalp, particularly from alopecia totalis/universalis, clonality was higher than in normal scalp.

RNA was extracted and reverse transcribed into cDNA as the sequencing template. TCRdb keeps only in-frame clones here, not all; method: immunoSEQ multiplex PCR. The sample holds about 150,000 clones, about nine tenths seen once. The CDR3 runs to 14 residues. The V end lost 7 bases, the J end lost 1 base, and 11 bases lay between the germline ends. CDR1 is MNHEY, CDR2 SMNVEV, per germline (reference sequence). Details on this clone: Its antigen is currently unknown.

This TCR derives from a human donor with alopecia areata. This chain links TRBV27 with TRBJ1-5, with D tentatively TRBD1 (5 bases). This sample comprised CD8+ T cells sorted from blood, obtained at week 0. CDR3 protein: CASTPGGSNQPQHF. CDR3 bases: TGTGCCAGCACCCCGGGGGGAAGCAATCAGCCCCAGCATTTT.